This TCR beta chain was captured in a study of cytomegalovirus exposure and HLA in healthy donors. Findings of the study overall: Later analysis reportedly placed an Asian-associated ancestry cluster below the roughly 680-donor mean in N-insertions. Some 17,000 TCR beta sequences were associated with HLA alleles at 0.05 false discovery rate in a later analysis. Most TCR sequences were seen very rarely across donors, but some public TCRs occurred in many.

CDR1 is LNHDA, CDR2 SQIVND, per germline (reference sequence). Unmatched junction bases numbered 5, after V lost 0 bases and J lost 10 bases. The CDR3 has 16 amino acids. In the PCR, 60 Vbeta and 13 Jbeta primers were used. Sequenced by immunoSEQ multiplex PCR; TCRdb stores in-frame clones only, minus some. The sample contains 150,000 to 200,000 clones, about 81% of which appear only once. With respect to this clone: Its target is not known.

The clonotype originates from a woman aged 50 to 60 in good health and CMV-seropositive. This chain uses TRBV19 with TRBJ2-1, with 14 bases lining up with TRBD2. The material sequenced was PBMCs. The CDR3 is CASSIDGTSGGSEQFF. CDR3 in DNA: TGTGCCAGTAGTATAGACGGGACTAGCGGGGGCTCGGAGCAGTTCTTC.